Below are 32 T cell receptor beta chains sequenced from a single sample in a study of CD8 T cells in ankylosing spondylitis. One entry per CDR3 protein results from TCRdb running MiXCR on the 5' RACE reads. The repertoire has around 150,000 distinct CDR3 sequences, about 42% of them found once; the top ten carry around 15%. The sequenced sample was synovial fluid, either unsorted or a sorted T cell fraction (not recorded which). Source of these receptors: a male donor with ankylosing spondylitis.

This clonotype was detected a few times. The rearrangement links TRBV7-6 to TRBJ2-5, with 8 positions matching TRBD1. The CDR3 sequence is 14 residues long. V was pared by 3 bases and J by 4 bases, with 4 bases of the junction left unmatched. Germline loops: CDR1 SGHVS, CDR2 FNYEAQ. The CDR3 DNA reads as TGTGCCAGCAGCTTGGGGCAGGGGGCAGAGACCCAGTACTTC. It yields the protein CASSLGQGAETQYF.

There are a few counts of this clonotype. J is TRBJ2-7 and V is TRBV27, with D unclear. This CDR3 has 15 residues. Between the trimmed V and J ends, which lost 5 bases and 7 bases, there was a span of 21 bases. The germline CDR1 and CDR2 sequences are MNHEY and SMNVEV (reference sequence). The CDR3 sequence: CASSPLVGMVVEQYF. DNA of the CDR3: TGTGCCAGCAGTCCACTTGTGGGGATGGTGGTTGAGCAGTACTTC.

The gene calls are TRBV6-2 or TRBV6-3 and TRBJ2-7; D may correspond to TRBD1 or TRBD2 (5 bases each). The germline V gene has CDR1 MNHEY and CDR2 SVGEGT. CDR3 length equals 15 residues. The V and J ends lost 2 bases and 4 bases respectively, with 15 bases between them. CDR3 sequence reads: CASSYGQGVAYEQYF. Here the CDR3 DNA reads TGTGCCAGCAGTTACGGGCAGGGAGTTGCGTACGAGCAGTACTTC.

The chain uses TRBV7-8 and TRBJ2-1; D is ambiguous. This CDR3 contains 14 residues. Trimming pared 5 bases from V and 0 bases from J, leaving 8 bases between. The germline gives CDR1 SGHVS, CDR2 FQNEAQ. CDR3 sequence (DNA): TGTGCCAGCAGCCCCTGGGACTCCTACAATGAGCAGTTCTTC. It encodes CASSPWDSYNEQFF.

At least ten counts were recorded for this clonotype. As DNA, the CDR3 is TGCAGTGCTAGCACCCCCGGGAGGGCCACTGAAGCTTTCTTT. Protein product: CSASTPGRATEAFF. The chain combines TRBV20-1 with TRBJ1-1; D is undetermined. There are 14 residues in the CDR3. CDR1 is DFQATT, CDR2 SNEGSKA, per germline (reference sequence). V lost 3 bases to trimming and J lost 4 bases, with 15 bases between them.

The rearrangement joins TRBV7-2 to TRBJ2-3; the match to TRBD1 covers 10 bases. V lost 6 bases, J lost 6 bases, and 15 bases stayed unmatched. There are 17 residues in the CDR3. The germline CDR1 and CDR2 sequences are SGHTA and FQGNSA. The CDR3 DNA reads as TGTGCCAGCAGGGCCAGATTGACAGGGGGCCCTTTGGATACGCAGTATTTT. Amino acids: CASRARLTGGPLDTQYF.

The chain joins TRBV28 to TRBJ2-7; no clear D. The CDR3 has 13 residues. The V and J ends lost 8 bases and 1 base respectively, with 12 bases between them. The germline CDR1 and CDR2 sequences are MDHEN and SYDVKM. The CDR3, as DNA: TGTGCCAGCTGTCTAGGTGTGTCCTACGAGCAGTACTTC. This codes for CASCLGVSYEQYF.

The chain recombines TRBV7-9 with TRBJ1-6; D uncertain. CDR1 is SEHNR, CDR2 FQNEAQ, per germline (reference sequence). This CDR3 has 16 residues. V dropped 5 bases and J dropped 7 bases, with 18 bases sitting between them. The CDR3 region has the DNA TGTGCCAGCAGCCCCCCGGGCGTGGGTCGCAATTCACCCCTCCACTTT. Protein product: CASSPPGVGRNSPLHF.

The chain carries TRBV7-2 and TRBJ2-3, with a tentative D call TRBD2 (6 bases). The V end lost 5 bases, the J end lost 4 bases, and 19 bases lay between the germline ends. This CDR3 has 16 amino acids. Per germline, CDR1 SGHTA and CDR2 FQGNSA. Here the CDR3 reads CASSQLRDSSSDTQYF. CDR3 nucleotide sequence: TGTGCCAGCAGCCAGCTGCGGGACTCCTCTTCAGATACGCAGTATTTT.

The chain recombines TRBV13 with TRBJ2-1; 8 nucleotides align to TRBD2. This CDR3 contains 14 residues. J lost 6 bases, V lost 4 bases, and 5 bases had no gene match. Per the germline V gene, CDR1 is PRHDT and CDR2 is FYEKMQ (reference sequence). CDR3 sequence: CASSSLGLGNEQFF. The CDR3 DNA is TGTGCCAGCAGCTCCCTGGGACTAGGCAATGAGCAGTTCTTC.

This clonotype was seen once. The V and J genes are TRBV5-6 and TRBJ2-3; D is ambiguous. Trimming took 1 base from V and 0 from J, leaving 9 bases between them. The length of the CDR3 is 15 residues. Germline assignment: CDR1 SGHDT and CDR2 YYEEEE. The CDR3 nucleotides read TGTGCCAGCAGCTTGTGGCAGACCAGCACAGATACGCAGTATTTT. It is translated as CASSLWQTSTDTQYF.

V usage is TRBV7-9 and J usage is TRBJ2-1, with D unresolved. This CDR3 has 16 amino acids. Germline lookup yields CDR1 SEHNR and CDR2 FQNEAQ (reference sequence). The V and J ends lost 5 bases and 6 bases respectively, with 20 bases between them. DNA of the CDR3: TGTGCCAGCAGCCATGTGGGCAGGAAAAAACCCAATGAGCAGTTCTTC. Its translation is CASSHVGRKKPNEQFF.

The gene calls are TRBV25-1 and TRBJ1-4; tentative D call: TRBD1 (6 bases). Germline loops: CDR1 MGHDK, CDR2 SYGVNS. CDR3 size: 17 residues. V lost 1 base and J 10 bases, leaving 22 bases between the germline ends. CDR3 sequence: CASSEWGHPLTHGKLFF. The CDR3, as DNA: TGTGCCAGCAGTGAATGGGGACACCCCCTAACTCATGGAAAACTGTTTTTT.

The rearrangement links TRBV12-3 or TRBV12-4 to TRBJ2-7; unclear D gene. V was pared by 6 bases and J by 0 bases, with 18 bases between. CDR3 length equals 16 residues. CDR3 in DNA: TGTGCCAGCAGCAACTACTTCTCTGCGAGCTCCTACGAGCAGTACTTC. The encoded protein is CASSNYFSASSYEQYF.

This clonotype came up a few times. DNA for the CDR3: TGCAGTGCTCACGGGACTAGCGAACGCTACGAGCAGTACTTC. Amino acid sequence: CSAHGTSERYEQYF. The chain joins TRBV20-1 to TRBJ2-7; 10 bases are a match to TRBD2. Germline V gene data show CDR1 as DFQATT and CDR2 as SNEGSKA (reference sequence). Trimming cost V 5 bases and J 3 bases; bases outside gene matches: 7. This CDR3 spans 14 amino acids.

The genes are TRBV4-1 and TRBJ2-7; 9 bases agree with TRBD2. This CDR3 has 18 amino acids. J lost 0 bases, V lost 4 bases, and 13 bases had no gene match. CDR1 and CDR2 (germline): MGHRA, YSYEKL. This CDR3 is CASSLLLAGYAFSYEQYF. Here the CDR3 DNA reads TGCGCCAGCAGCCTCTTGCTAGCGGGATATGCATTCTCCTACGAGCAGTACTTC.

This clonotype was recorded a few times. The chain joins TRBV13 to TRBJ2-7; a possible D gene is TRBD1 (6 bases). V was shortened by 4 bases and J by 0 bases, with 13 bases between the two germline ends. Looked up from germline, CDR1 is PRHDT and CDR2 is FYEKMQ (reference sequence). The CDR3 extends over 15 amino acids. The CDR3 coding sequence is TGTGCCAGCAGCTCACGACAGGAGAACTCCTACGAGCAGTACTTC. Protein product: CASSSRQENSYEQYF.

V usage is TRBV19 and J usage is TRBJ2-3, with TRBD2 as a possible D gene (5 bases). CDR1 is LNHDA, CDR2 SQIVND, per germline (reference sequence). Trimming took 5 bases from V and 2 from J, leaving 11 bases between them. The CDR3 spans 14 residues. The CDR3 DNA follows: TGTGCCAGTAGTCACCGGGATTTCACAGATACGCAGTATTTT. Protein: CASSHRDFTDTQYF.

The V call is TRBV27, the J call TRBJ2-1, with D possibly TRBD2 on 6 matching bases. Trimming pared 3 bases from V and 1 base from J, leaving 13 bases between. This CDR3 has 16 residues. Germline CDR1 reads MNHEY; CDR2 reads SMNVEV (reference sequence). The CDR3 sequence is CASSFKSGFSYNEQFF. CDR3 DNA sequence: TGTGCCAGCAGTTTCAAGAGCGGGTTTTCCTACAATGAGCAGTTCTTC.

In its sample, this clonotype was seen a few times. V gene TRBV6-2 or TRBV6-3 combines with J gene TRBJ2-2; 10 nucleotides match TRBD2. CDR3 length: 16 residues. CDR1 is MNHEY and CDR2 is SVGEGT in the germline V gene. V gave up 6 bases and J gave up 3 bases; unmatched junction bases: 7. The CDR3 here is CASRPVAGGDTGELFF. CDR3 bases: TGTGCCAGCAGACCAGTAGCGGGGGGCGACACCGGGGAGCTGTTTTTT.

V gene TRBV20-1 combines with J gene TRBJ1-1, with a possible D match to TRBD1 (5 bases). From germline, CDR1 is DFQATT and CDR2 SNEGSKA (reference sequence). The V gene lost 1 base and the J gene lost 1 base, with 13 bases spanning the gap. The CDR3 contains 15 residues. CDR3 amino acids: CSARGLRTRNTEAFF. The CDR3 region has the DNA TGCAGTGCTAGAGGACTCCGGACAAGGAACACTGAAGCTTTCTTT.

This rearrangement joins TRBV27 to TRBJ1-5; a possible D gene is TRBD1 (6 bases). CDR3 length: 15 residues. The germline V gene has CDR1 MNHEY and CDR2 SMNVEV (reference sequence). V was shortened by 7 bases and J by 4 bases, with 17 bases between the two germline ends. DNA of the CDR3: TGTGCCAGCAAGAGCTCCAGGGGTGGGAATCAGCCCCAGCATTTT. It encodes CASKSSRGGNQPQHF.

This chain links TRBV7-9 with TRBJ1-4; D remains ambiguous. The V gene lost 1 base and the J gene lost 0 bases, with 9 bases spanning the gap. Germline CDR1 reads SEHNR; CDR2 reads FQNEAQ (reference sequence). CDR3 length: 16 amino acids. CDR3 in DNA: TGTGCCAGCAGCTTAGTTGGGGTTTCAACTAATGAAAAACTGTTTTTT. Its protein product is CASSLVGVSTNEKLFF.

This clonotype has just a few counts. V gene TRBV13 combines with J gene TRBJ2-1; D is uncertain. Germline V gene sequence: CDR1 PRHDT, CDR2 FYEKMQ (reference sequence). V lost 5 bases, J lost 5 bases, and 16 bases lay in between. This CDR3 is built from 15 residues. The CDR3 reads CASSPRGVSDNEQFF. As DNA, the CDR3 is TGTGCCAGCAGCCCCCGTGGAGTTAGTGACAATGAGCAGTTCTTC. Full variable domain (remainder filled in from reference TRBV13 and TRBJ2-1): AAGVIQSPRHLIKEKRETATLKCYPIPRHDTVYWYQQGPGQDPQFLISFYEKMQSDKGSIPDRFSAQQFSDYHSELNMSSLELGDSALYFCASSPRGVSDNEQFFGPGTRLTVL.

Many counts were recorded for this clonotype. This chain joins TRBV20-1 and TRBJ2-2; 8 bases are a match to TRBD1. The CDR3 is 19 residues long. CDR1 and CDR2 from the germline V gene are DFQATT and SNEGSKA (reference sequence). The J segment lost 1 base and the V segment lost 0 bases, leaving 13 bases of the junction unmatched. Here the CDR3 DNA reads TGCAGTGCTAGAGATCTGAGACAGGGGATCAATGAGAACACCGGGGAGCTGTTTTTT. The encoded protein is CSARDLRQGINENTGELFF.

The rearrangement uses TRBV20-1 and TRBJ1-4; D uncertain. The V and J ends lost 6 bases and 0 bases respectively, with 20 bases between them. Germline-derived CDR1 and CDR2 are DFQATT and SNEGSKA (reference sequence). The CDR3 sequence is 17 residues long. The CDR3 protein is CSARESASAATNEKLFF. Written as DNA, the CDR3 is TGCAGTGCCCGCGAATCGGCGTCGGCTGCAACTAATGAAAAACTGTTTTTT.

The genes are TRBV10-3 and TRBJ2-7; D is uncertain. The CDR3 is 15 amino acids. Trimming stripped 3 bases from V and 2 bases from J, with 14 bases between. CDR1 and CDR2 from the germline V gene are ENHRY and SYGVKD. CDR3 nucleotide sequence: TGTGCCATCAGTGAAAAGGGCGGAAGGACCTACGAGCAGTACTTC. Translating it yields CAISEKGGRTYEQYF.

This clonotype has ten or more counts. The chain links TRBV20-1 to TRBJ2-4; 8 nucleotides match TRBD2. The CDR3 covers 13 residues. Germline trimming cut 4 bases from V and 8 bases from J; bases unmatched to any gene: 7. CDR1 DFQATT and CDR2 SNEGSKA come from the germline V gene (reference sequence). The CDR3 DNA follows: TGCAGTGCTACGACTAGCGATATACACATTCAGTACTTC. It codes for CSATTSDIHIQYF.

This clonotype was observed a few times. The CDR3 DNA is TGTGCCAGCATCCCGGGACAGGGTTCCCCTCAGCCTAAGTACAATGAGCAGTTCTTC. Protein sequence: CASIPGQGSPQPKYNEQFF. This rearrangement joins TRBV6-1 to TRBJ2-1, with 9 positions matching TRBD1. Trimming cost V 7 bases and J 4 bases; bases outside gene matches: 20. The length of the CDR3 is 19 residues. Germline CDR1 reads MNHNS; CDR2 reads SASEGT.

The chain combines TRBV10-3 with TRBJ2-3; TRBD1 might be the D (6 bases). Trimming cost V 4 bases and J 4 bases, with 15 bases left between them. CDR1 and CDR2 from the germline V gene are ENHRY and SYGVKD. The CDR3 has 15 amino acids. CDR3 coding DNA: TGTGCCATCAGTGTGGTCAGGGGAGCCCCAGATACGCAGTATTTT. This sequence encodes CAISVVRGAPDTQYF.

The rearrangement links TRBV20-1 to TRBJ1-1; D gene uncertain. The V gene lost 3 bases and the J gene lost 6 bases, with 14 bases spanning the gap. This CDR3 contains 13 residues. Germline V gene lookup returns CDR1 DFQATT and CDR2 SNEGSKA (reference sequence). In DNA, the CDR3 is TGCAGTGCTAGGTTATACGCGGGCCCTGAAGCTTTCTTT. Amino acids: CSARLYAGPEAFF.

This clonotype was detected a few times. CDR3 sequence reads: CASSSGQGAGGYTF. The DNA of the CDR3 is TGTGCCAGCAGTTCGGGACAGGGGGCCGGAGGCTACACCTTC. V usage is TRBV27 and J usage is TRBJ1-2; 12 nucleotides match TRBD1. Germline loops: CDR1 MNHEY, CDR2 SMNVEV (reference sequence). The CDR3 is made up of 14 amino acids. V shed 4 bases, J shed 8 bases, and the junction held 5 bases outside the gene matches.